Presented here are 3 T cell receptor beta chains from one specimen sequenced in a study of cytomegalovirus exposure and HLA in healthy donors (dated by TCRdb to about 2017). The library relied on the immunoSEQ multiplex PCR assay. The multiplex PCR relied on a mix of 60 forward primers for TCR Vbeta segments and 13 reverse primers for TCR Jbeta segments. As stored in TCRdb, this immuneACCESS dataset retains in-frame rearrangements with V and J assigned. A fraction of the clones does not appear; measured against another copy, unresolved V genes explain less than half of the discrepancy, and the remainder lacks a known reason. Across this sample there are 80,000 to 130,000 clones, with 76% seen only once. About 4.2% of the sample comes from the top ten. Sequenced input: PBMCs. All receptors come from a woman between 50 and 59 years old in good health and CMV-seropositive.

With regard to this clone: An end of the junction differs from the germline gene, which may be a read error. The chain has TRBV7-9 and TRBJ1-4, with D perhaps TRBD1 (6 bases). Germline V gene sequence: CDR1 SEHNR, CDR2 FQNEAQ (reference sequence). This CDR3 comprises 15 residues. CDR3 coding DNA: TGTTCCAGCAGCCCCACAAACAGGGTTAGAGAAAAACTGTTTTTT. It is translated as CSSSPTNRVREKLFF. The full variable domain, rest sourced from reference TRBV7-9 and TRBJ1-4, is DTGVSQNPRHKITKRGQNVTFRCDPISEHNRLYWYRQTLGQGPEFLTYFQNEAQLEKSRLLSDRFSAERPKGSFSTLEIQRTEQGDSAMYLCSSSPTNRVREKLFFGSGTQLSVL.

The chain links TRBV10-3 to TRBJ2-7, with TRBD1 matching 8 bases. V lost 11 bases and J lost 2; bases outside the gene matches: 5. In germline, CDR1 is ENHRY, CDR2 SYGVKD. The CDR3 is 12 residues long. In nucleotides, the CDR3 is TGTGCCGTAGGGGACAGGACCTACGAGCAGTACTTC. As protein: CAVGDRTYEQYF.

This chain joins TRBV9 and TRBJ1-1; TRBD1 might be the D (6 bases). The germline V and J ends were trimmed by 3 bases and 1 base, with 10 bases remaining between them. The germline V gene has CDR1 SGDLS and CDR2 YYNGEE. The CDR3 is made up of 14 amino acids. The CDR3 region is CASSAKQGNTEAFF. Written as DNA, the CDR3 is TGTGCCAGCAGCGCTAAACAGGGGAACACTGAAGCTTTCTTT. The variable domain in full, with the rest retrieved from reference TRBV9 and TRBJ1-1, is DSGVTQTPKHLITATGQRVTLRCSPRSGDLSVYWYQQSLDQGLQFLIQYYNGEERAKGNILERFSAQQFPDLHSELNLSSLELGDSALYFCASSAKQGNTEAFFGQGTRLTVV.